A selection of T cell receptor beta chains follows, all from one sample in a study of cytomegalovirus exposure and HLA in healthy donors. The table came from immunoSEQ multiplex PCR; TCRdb's copy has only in-frame clones and leaves some out. In the table there are about 170,000 clones, about 85% of which are singletons. Source material: PBMCs. The receptor source for this set is a man aged 30 to 39 in good health and CMV-seropositive. Both conserved end residues are part of each CDR3. A D gene is named only where the DNA matches it firmly. Expanded clones are given a class, and other clones once, few, many or no size at all.

size	J	D	V	DNA	CDR3
.	TRBJ2-5	TRBD2	TRBV4-2	TGTGCCAGCAGCCAACCCCCGGGACTAGCGGAAGAGACCCAGTACTTC	CASSQPPGLAEETQYF
.	TRBJ2-1	.	TRBV19	TGTGCCAGTAGTACGGGCGGGACGCGCGCCACCAATGAGCAGTTCTTC	CASSTGGTRATNEQFF
.	TRBJ2-5	.	TRBV29-1	TGCAGCGGGGGGCGACAAGAGACCCAGTACTTC	CSGGRQETQYF
few	TRBJ2-7	TRBD1	TRBV7-2	TGTGCCAGCAGCTTAGTCCGGGACAGGACCTACGAGCAGTACTTC	CASSLVRDRTYEQYF
.	TRBJ2-1	TRBD2	TRBV7-8	TGTGCCAGCGGGGGGGTCGACGTTCCGTCCTACAATGAGCAGTTCTTC	CASGGVDVPSYNEQFF
.	TRBJ2-5	TRBD1	TRBV5-4	TGTGCCAGCAGCCCGACAGGGATCGGGGAGACCCAGTACTTC	CASSPTGIGETQYF
.	TRBJ2-1	TRBD2	TRBV7-2	TGTGCCAGCAGCCTGAGCGGGAGGTCCTACAATGAGCAGTTCTTC	CASSLSGRSYNEQFF
.	TRBJ2-2	.	TRBV5-4	TGTGCCAGCACTCAGACACTGAACACCGGGGAGCTGTTTTTT	CASTQTLNTGELFF
.	TRBJ2-3	TRBD2	TRBV19	TGTGCCAGCCGACTAGCGTCGACAGATACGCAGTATTTT	CASRLASTDTQYF
.	TRBJ1-4	.	TRBV15	TGTGCCACCAGCAGAGATTCGCGGGATGAAAAACTGTTTTTT	CATSRDSRDEKLFF
.	TRBJ2-7	TRBD2	TRBV7-9	TGTGCCAGCAGCTTGGCGGGGGATTTTCACGAGCAGTACTTC	CASSLAGDFHEQYF
.	TRBJ2-4	.	TRBV7-9	TGTGCCAGCAGCTTAGGTGGTCAAGCTGCAAACATTCAGTACTTC	CASSLGGQAANIQYF
.	TRBJ1-1	TRBD1	TRBV27	TGTGCCAGCAGTCGGGGGACAGGGAGGACTGAAGCTTTCTTT	CASSRGTGRTEAFF
few	TRBJ1-1	.	TRBV6-5	TGTGCCAGCAGTTACAAGGAGACGAACACTGAAGCTTTCTTT	CASSYKETNTEAFF